The clone carrying this T cell receptor (beta chain) was counted once. What it binds is unknown. The data are from a study of pediatric ulcerative colitis. Study-level points and caveats: Clonal expansions reduced rectal repertoire diversity in acute severe colitis. Two patients had blood samples with substantially reduced template counts.

Profiled with immunoSEQ multiplex PCR; TCRdb holds only in-frame clones, not every one. The sample contains fewer than 30,000 clones, 55% to 75% of which appear only once. During colonoscopy, one to two rectal pinch biopsies were collected. V lost 10 bases to trimming and J lost 3 bases, with 12 bases between them. This CDR3 has 12 amino acids. The germline V gene has CDR1 MNHEY and CDR2 SVGAGI. This sequence originates from a boy aged 5-17 years with severe ulcerative colitis. What was sequenced was gut tissue. The V gene is TRBV6-5, the J gene TRBJ1-2, with a tentative D call TRBD1 (5 bases). CDR3 sequence reads: CATLDSYYGYTF. CDR3 nucleotides: TGTGCCACCCTAGACAGCTACTATGGCTACACCTTC.